These 10 T cell receptor beta chains were all obtained from the same sample, sequenced in a study of control samples from healthy donors and cancer patients. Repertoires were generated with immunoSEQ multiplex PCR, while TCRdb's copy carries only in-frame clones and drops some. Among about 53,000 clones, about 85% were seen once, and the ten largest hold about 14%. Material for sequencing was PBMCs. Source of these receptors: a man between 60 and 70 years old with head and neck cancer.

This clone was recorded only once. The genes are TRBV28 and TRBJ2-5; no reliable D call. Germline V lookup: CDR1 MDHEN, CDR2 SYDVKM. The V and J ends lost 9 bases and 1 base respectively, with 9 bases between them. This CDR3 region has 12 residues. The CDR3 DNA sequence: TGTGCCAGTAGATCTAGCCAAGAGACCCAGTACTTC. Its translation is CASRSSQETQYF.

The genes are TRBV29-1 and TRBJ2-3; unclear D gene. V lost 2 bases and J 0 bases, leaving 6 bases between the germline ends. This CDR3 is built from 13 residues. CDR1 and CDR2 from the germline V gene are SQVTM and ANQGSEA. CDR3 bases: TGCAGCGTTGAACCCGGAAGCACAGATACGCAGTATTTT. This sequence encodes CSVEPGSTDTQYF.

This chain joins TRBV7-3 and TRBJ2-5; 10 bases agree with TRBD2. The CDR3 is 15 residues long. Germline V gene data show CDR1 as SGHTA and CDR2 as FQGTGA. V was clipped by 0 bases and J by 4 bases; unmatched bases: 2. CDR3: CASSLTGTSAETQYF. Here the CDR3 DNA reads TGTGCCAGCAGCTTAACGGGGACTAGCGCAGAGACCCAGTACTTC. The full variable domain, completed using reference TRBV7-3 and TRBJ2-5, is GAGVSQTPSNKVTEKGKYVELRCDPISGHTALYWYRQSLGQGPEFLIYFQGTGAADDSGLPNDRFFAVRPEGSVSTLKIQRTERGDSAVYLCASSLTGTSAETQYFGPGTRLLVL.

CDR3 bases: TGTGCCAGCAGCCAAGGAGGACAGCAATATAATTCACCCCTCCACTTT. It yields the protein CASSQGGQQYNSPLHF. The chain employs TRBV3-1 (or the pseudogene TRBV3-2) and TRBJ1-6; a weak D match, TRBD1 (6 bases). Germline V gene lookup returns CDR1 LGHDT and CDR2 YNNKEL (reference sequence). The CDR3 has 16 residues. The V gene lost 1 base and the J gene lost 4 bases, with 11 bases spanning the gap.

The CDR3 nucleotides are TGTGCCAGCAGTCCTTGGGGAACAGGGAGTGTGTCCTACGAGCAGTACTTC. Its translation is CASSPWGTGSVSYEQYF. The V call is TRBV27, the J call TRBJ2-7, with D possibly being TRBD1 (6 bases). This CDR3 comprises 17 residues. Per germline, CDR1 MNHEY and CDR2 SMNVEV (reference sequence). Trimming stripped 5 bases from V and 1 base from J, with 21 bases between.

This chain links TRBV10-3 with TRBJ2-2, with unresolved D. Germline CDR1 ENHRY, CDR2 SYGVKD. The CDR3 totals 14 residues. V shed 0 bases and J shed 3 bases, with 5 bases lying between them. CDR3 amino acids: CAISESWYTGELFF. The CDR3 DNA reads as TGTGCCATCAGTGAGTCTTGGTACACCGGGGAGCTGTTTTTT.

The chain has TRBV5-1 and TRBJ2-3; D is perhaps TRBD2 (6 bases). This CDR3 has 16 residues. V dropped 0 bases and J dropped 2 bases, with 13 bases sitting between them. Germline V gives CDR1 SGHRS, CDR2 YFSETQ. CDR3 DNA: TGCGCCAGCAGCTTGGGGTATGGCGGGGACACAGATACGCAGTATTTT. Translated: CASSLGYGGDTDTQYF.

This clone was detected only a few times. The chain employs TRBV5-1 and TRBJ1-1; TRBD1 matches at 7 bases. Losses at the gene ends were 4 bases for V and 7 bases for J; bases not matched to a gene: 10. CDR3 size: 14 residues. Looked up from germline, CDR1 is SGHRS and CDR2 is YFSETQ. The CDR3 DNA reads TGCGCCAGCAGCATAGTATCAGGGGGTAGTGAAGCTTTCTTT. This codes for CASSIVSGGSEAFF.

This clone was seen just once. The V gene is TRBV4-1, the J gene TRBJ2-7, with D uncertain. Germline V gene lookup returns CDR1 MGHRA and CDR2 YSYEKL. The CDR3 runs to 13 residues. V was clipped by 4 bases and J by 0 bases, with 7 bases between them. Here the CDR3 reads CASSPASSYEQYF. CDR3 nucleotide sequence: TGCGCCAGCAGCCCAGCAAGCTCCTACGAGCAGTACTTC.

The rearrangement joins TRBV11-2 to TRBJ1-6, with 7 bases identical to TRBD1. In germline, CDR1 is SGHAT, CDR2 FQNNGV. The CDR3 is 17 amino acids. J gave up 4 bases and V 1 base, and 7 bases lay outside the gene matches. CDR3 loop: CASSLGYPGQYNSPLHF. The CDR3 coding sequence is TGTGCCAGCAGCTTAGGGTACCCGGGACAGTATAATTCACCCCTCCACTTT.